This T cell receptor beta chain comes out of a study of blood T cell repertoires in COVID-19. The wider study: Some COVID-19 samples were acute and others convalescent; all came from the United States, Italy and Spain.

The length of the CDR3 is 18 residues. V was cut by 5 bases and J by 0 bases, with 19 bases left in between. Germline CDR1 and CDR2: LGHDT and YNNKEL (reference sequence). TCRdb keeps only in-frame clones here, not all; method: immunoSEQ multiplex PCR. The repertoire includes some 390,000 clones, 80% to 90% of them detected once, and about 2.3% sits in the top ten. The rearrangement links TRBV3-1 (or the pseudogene TRBV3-2) to TRBJ2-2; D is perhaps TRBD2 (7 bases). Sequencing was done on a sample of peripheral blood. The receptor was isolated from a woman aged 60 to 75 with COVID-19, enrolled during active disease. The CDR3 DNA is TGTGCCAGCAGCATTTCGGGCGGGGGCTTCACGAACACCGGGGAGCTGTTTTTT. This encodes CASSISGGGFTNTGELFF.